This entry features one T cell receptor (beta chain) sequence. These data originate in a study of blood T cells in healthy people across ages. The CDR3 covers 17 residues. Germline values: CDR1 SGDLS, CDR2 YYNGEE. V was shortened by 0 bases and J by 0 bases, with 13 bases between the two germline ends. A sample-barcoded 5' primer and a J-beta primer mix were used in a second PCR of roughly 6 to 12 cycles. TCRdb re-called the 5' RACE reads with MiXCR, one entry per CDR3 protein. This sample has approximately 1,100,000 distinct CDR3 sequences; 35% to 55% occur once, and the top ten carry approximately 17%.

The specimen sequenced was blood. The V gene is TRBV9, the J gene TRBJ2-1, with a weak D call TRBD2 (7 bases). The source of this sequence is a woman aged 60-75 years in good health. The CDR3 nucleotides are TGTGCCAGCAGCGTAGGCCTAGCGGACAGCTCCTACAATGAGCAGTTCTTC. Translated, it gives CASSVGLADSSYNEQFF.